These 23 T cell receptor beta chains came from one sample sequenced in a study of regulatory T cells in long-lasting Graves disease (dated by TCRdb to the early 2020s). The time point label for this specimen denotes: newly diagnosed GD, antithyroid drugs for less than 3 months. RNA was extracted from PBMCs in TRIzol for both TCR sequencing and RNA sequencing. Library generation was performed with multiplex PCR. Sequencer: Illumina HiSeq 4000. TCR beta libraries were built with iRepertoire HTBI primers and Arm-PCR amplification of CDR3 regions. The public sequencing data were trimmed at Q25 with fastp and processed into clonotypes with MiXCR by TCRdb, which kept only in-frame beta chains. Every CDR3 protein is listed once, alongside the most common genes and DNA of its rows. Recorded for this sample are 530,000 or so distinct CDR3 sequences; around an eighth of them occurred a single time. Roughly a tenth of the sample is taken by the ten largest.

This sample was shared with a second study, whose subject was T cells in Graves' hyperthyroidism and ophthalmopathy.

The starting material was peripheral blood mononuclear cells (PBMCs), obtained at new diagnosis, from a patient treated with antithyroid drugs. These receptors all stem from a man aged 25-45 years with Graves disease. Donor details come from another sample of the same person, matched by shared clones.

This clonotype was seen ten or more times. DNA for the CDR3: TGCGCCAGCAGTGAGTCGACGGCGGGAGTAGCCTACGAGCAGTACTTC. Its protein is CASSESTAGVAYEQYF. The chain is built from TRBV10-2 and TRBJ2-7, with 7 bases identical to TRBD2. The V segment lost 0 bases and the J segment 2 bases; nucleotides outside the gene matches: 7. CDR3 length: 16 amino acids. Germline V gene sequence: CDR1 WSHSY, CDR2 SAAADI.

This clonotype showed up many times. The chain uses TRBV7-3 and TRBJ2-7; D not resolved. The CDR3 is 16 residues long. Germline lookup yields CDR1 SGHTA and CDR2 FQGTGA. V lost 1 base and J lost 3, with 16 bases in between. CDR3: CASSLNIAPRGYEQYF. DNA of the CDR3: TGTGCCAGCAGCTTAAACATAGCTCCGAGAGGCTACGAGCAGTACTTC.

This clonotype was detected many times. The genes are TRBV28 and TRBJ2-2, with D possibly being TRBD2 (6 bases). Per the germline V gene, CDR1 is MDHEN and CDR2 is SYDVKM. The CDR3 covers 15 residues. Between the trimmed V and J ends, which lost 6 bases and 0 bases, there was a span of 11 bases. Here the CDR3 DNA reads TGTGCCAGCAGCCGTTGGGGGGCGAACACCGGGGAGCTGTTTTTT. This sequence encodes CASSRWGANTGELFF.

This clonotype was seen ten or more times. The V gene is TRBV11-2, the J gene TRBJ2-1, with TRBD2 identical over 16 bases. Germline V CDR1 and CDR2: SGHAT, FQNNGV. The length of the CDR3 is 19 residues. J lost 6 bases, V lost 6 bases, and 14 bases had no gene match. The CDR3 region has the DNA TGTGCCAGCAGTAGCTTCGGGACTAGCGGGAGGGGGCCCCCCAATGAGCAGTTCTTC. Protein product: CASSSFGTSGRGPPNEQFF.

This clonotype was recorded a few times. The J gene is TRBJ1-4, the V gene TRBV10-3, with D perhaps TRBD1 (6 bases). The germline V gene has CDR1 ENHRY and CDR2 SYGVKD. The germline V and J ends were trimmed by 2 bases and 7 bases, with 8 bases remaining between them. The CDR3 consists of 13 residues. The CDR3 DNA sequence: TGTGCCATCAGTGAGGGGACACCTGAAAAACTGTTTTTT. The encoded protein is CAISEGTPEKLFF.

This clonotype was detected a few times. The V gene is TRBV5-1, the J gene TRBJ2-1; tentatively, D is TRBD2 (6 bases). Per the germline V gene, CDR1 is SGHRS and CDR2 is YFSETQ. This CDR3 spans 17 amino acids. V was trimmed by 7 bases and J by 5 bases, leaving 25 bases between them. DNA of the CDR3: TGCGCCAGCCCGGCTCAGGCGGGGCCCCTGCCCCACAATGAGCAGTTCTTC. It codes for CASPAQAGPLPHNEQFF.

This clonotype was seen repeatedly, ten times or more. The gene calls are TRBV30 and TRBJ2-3; D is perhaps TRBD1 (5 bases). This CDR3 spans 15 amino acids. V was shortened by 2 bases and J by 2 bases, with 14 bases between the two germline ends. The germline V gene has CDR1 GTSNPN and CDR2 SVGIG (reference sequence). CDR3 in DNA: TGTGCCTGGAGTCCCGGTCAGGGATTCACAGATACGCAGTATTTT. Translation gives CAWSPGQGFTDTQYF.

There are many counts of this clonotype. The chain uses TRBV6-1 and TRBJ2-1, with D perhaps TRBD1 (5 bases). Germline loops: CDR1 MNHNS, CDR2 SASEGT. The V gene lost 5 bases and the J gene lost 6 bases, with 17 bases spanning the gap. CDR3 size: 15 residues. The CDR3 here is CASSNRPLTGNEQFF. CDR3 sequence (DNA): TGTGCCAGCAGTAACAGGCCGCTTACTGGCAATGAGCAGTTCTTC.

In its sample, this clonotype was seen many times. The rearrangement uses TRBV24-1 and TRBJ2-6; no clear D. Per germline, CDR1 KGHDR and CDR2 SFDVKD. V lost 12 bases to trimming and J lost 1 base, with 9 bases between them. This CDR3 is built from 13 residues. CDR3 nucleotide sequence: TGTGCCGGGTACGGGTCTGGGGCCAACGTCCTGACTTTC. Its translation: CAGYGSGANVLTF.

The V and J genes are TRBV6-1 and TRBJ1-6, with D hard to call. The V and J ends lost 2 bases and 5 bases respectively, with 10 bases between them. The germline CDR1 and CDR2 sequences are MNHNS and SASEGT. The CDR3 is 15 residues long. The CDR3 protein is CASSEFAWDNSPLHF. CDR3 coding DNA: TGTGCCAGCAGTGAATTTGCGTGGGATAATTCACCCCTCCACTTT.

The chain carries TRBV6-5 and TRBJ2-5, with D possibly being TRBD1 or TRBD2 (5 bases each). V lost 2 bases and J 5 bases, leaving 15 bases between the germline ends. CDR3 size: 15 residues. The V gene's germline CDR1 is MNHEY and CDR2 SVGAGI. The CDR3 protein is CASSYDGTSGETQYF. CDR3 nucleotide sequence: TGTGCCAGCAGTTACGACGGGACGTCCGGGGAGACCCAGTACTTC.

This clonotype was seen at least ten times. V is TRBV6-1 and J is TRBJ1-1; D is unclear. CDR3 length: 13 amino acids. CDR1 and CDR2 (germline): MNHNS, SASEGT. Trimming left V 4 bases short and J 8 bases short, with 14 bases between. The CDR3 is CASSVHVDAEAFF. In DNA, the CDR3 is TGTGCCAGCAGTGTCCACGTCGATGCCGAAGCTTTCTTT.

This clonotype was found many times. The chain couples TRBV19 to TRBJ2-7, with TRBD1 identical over 8 bases. Unmatched junction bases numbered 16, after V lost 8 bases and J lost 7 bases. The germline CDR1 and CDR2 sequences are LNHDA and SQIVND (reference sequence). This CDR3 comprises 15 residues. The CDR3 loop is CASSLGQGPFREQYF. CDR3 coding DNA: TGTGCCAGTTCCTTAGGACAGGGACCGTTCCGGGAGCAGTACTTC.

The chain joins TRBV30 to TRBJ1-5; no clear D. Germline lookup yields CDR1 GTSNPN and CDR2 SVGIG (reference sequence). The V end was cut by 2 bases, the J end by 2 bases, with 7 bases between. CDR3 length: 13 amino acids. CDR3 DNA: TGTGCCTGGAGTATCTGGGGCAATCAGCCCCAGCATTTT. It codes for CAWSIWGNQPQHF.

In its sample, this clonotype was seen many times. The rearrangement links TRBV30 to TRBJ2-5; no firm D call. The ends were cut back, 3 bases at V and 7 bases at J, with 21 bases in the middle. The CDR3 runs to 15 residues. CDR1 is GTSNPN and CDR2 is SVGIG in the germline V gene (reference sequence). The DNA of the CDR3 is TGTGCCTGGAGCGCAATGAGGACGGCGATTCGGACCCAGTACTTC. It translates to CAWSAMRTAIRTQYF.

V and J are TRBV7-2 and TRBJ2-2, with TRBD2 as a possible D gene (6 bases). Deletions cut 3 bases from V and 2 bases from J, with 16 bases between. CDR3 length equals 17 residues. Germline V gene lookup returns CDR1 SGHTA and CDR2 FQGNSA. In DNA, the CDR3 is TGTGCCAGCAGCTTGGGTTTTGGTAGCGGTAACACCGGGGAGCTGTTTTTT. Translation: CASSLGFGSGNTGELFF.

This clonotype was recorded at least ten times. The V gene is TRBV5-1, the J gene TRBJ1-6; possible D gene TRBD1, 5 bases. Between the trimmed V and J ends, which lost 0 bases and 10 bases, there was a span of 11 bases. The CDR3 covers 14 residues. Germline CDR1 and CDR2: SGHRS and YFSETQ. The chain's CDR3 is CASSLEGRVSPLHF. The CDR3, as DNA: TGCGCCAGCAGCTTGGAGGGGCGGGTGTCACCCCTCCACTTT.

In regard to this clonotype: At one boundary the junction diverges from the germline segment, which might be a read error. The genes are TRBV7-8 and TRBJ1-4; a weak D match, TRBD1 (5 bases). The CDR3 is made up of 16 amino acids. The germline V gene encodes CDR1 SGHVS and CDR2 FQNEAQ. The CDR3 spells CASSLAPGRISEKLFF. The DNA of the CDR3 is TGTGCCAGCAGCCTAGCCCCGGGACGCATTTCCGAAAAACTGTTTTTT.

This clonotype was counted between two and nine times. The chain joins TRBV29-1 to TRBJ2-2, with D tentatively TRBD1 (5 bases). CDR3 size: 15 residues. The germline V gene has CDR1 SQVTM and CDR2 ANQGSEA. V was trimmed by 2 bases and J by 1 base, leaving 11 bases between them. The CDR3 DNA reads TGCAGCGTTGAACTTTCTCAGGGGAACACCGGGGAGCTGTTTTTT. It encodes CSVELSQGNTGELFF.

This clonotype was seen many times. The chain carries TRBV24-1 and TRBJ2-1; 10 nucleotides line up with TRBD2. The germline CDR1 and CDR2 sequences are KGHDR and SFDVKD. This CDR3 has 16 amino acids. V shed 7 bases, J shed 8 bases, and the junction held 13 bases outside the gene matches. Here the CDR3 DNA reads TGTGCCACCAGCGCCCCTGGCCTAGCGGGAGTAGATGAGCAGTTCTTC. It codes for CATSAPGLAGVDEQFF.

In this sample, this clonotype turned up a few times. The chain links TRBV20-1 to TRBJ2-2; D is undetermined. V was clipped by 4 bases and J by 0 bases, with 6 bases between them. The CDR3 runs 13 residues. Per the germline V gene, CDR1 is DFQATT and CDR2 is SNEGSKA (reference sequence). The CDR3 DNA reads TGCAGTGCTACGACCCCGAACACCGGGGAGCTGTTTTTT. Protein: CSATTPNTGELFF.

This clonotype was seen a handful of times. The chain joins TRBV19 to TRBJ1-1; D not resolved. Per the germline V gene, CDR1 is LNHDA and CDR2 is SQIVND (reference sequence). This CDR3 has 17 residues. V lost 1 base, J lost 0 bases, and 15 bases lay in between. The CDR3: CASSIGLSLSMNTEAFF. CDR3 nucleotides: TGTGCCAGTAGTATAGGTCTGAGCCTGTCAATGAACACTGAAGCTTTCTTT. The whole variable domain, filled in from reference TRBV19 and TRBJ1-1, reads DGGITQSPKYLFRKEGQNVTLSCEQNLNHDAMYWYRQDPGQGLRLIYYSQIVNDFQKGDIAEGYSVSREKKESFPLTVTSAQKNPTAFYLCASSIGLSLSMNTEAFFGQGTRLTVV.

With regard to this clonotype: A clone one base away is much larger, so this may be a read error. This sequence joins TRBV7-2 and TRBJ2-1; TRBD2 matches at 10 bases. V dropped 5 bases and J dropped 10; count of bases not matched to a gene: 8. In germline, CDR1 is SGHTA, CDR2 FQGNSA. The CDR3 runs to 14 residues. CDR3 sequence (DNA): TGTGCCAGCAGCGCTAGCGGGAGTAGGTACGAGCAGTTCTTC. This sequence encodes CASSASGSRYEQFF.